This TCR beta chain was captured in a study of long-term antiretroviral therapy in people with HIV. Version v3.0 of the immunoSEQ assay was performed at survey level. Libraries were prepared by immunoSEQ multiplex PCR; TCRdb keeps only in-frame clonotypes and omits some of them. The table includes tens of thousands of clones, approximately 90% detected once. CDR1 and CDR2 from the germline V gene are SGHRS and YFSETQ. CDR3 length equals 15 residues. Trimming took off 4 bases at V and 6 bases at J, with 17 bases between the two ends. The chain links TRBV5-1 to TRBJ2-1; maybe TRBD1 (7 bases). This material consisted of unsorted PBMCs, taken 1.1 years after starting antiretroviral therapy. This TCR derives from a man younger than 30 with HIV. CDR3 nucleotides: TGCGCCAGCAGCCACCAGGGGGGAGGCTCCAATGAGCAGTTCTTC. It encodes CASSHQGGGSNEQFF.